The T cell receptor (beta chain) described here comes from a study of cytomegalovirus exposure and HLA in healthy donors. In the study overall: Approximately 190 million T cells yielded 117 million unique TCR beta sequences, as an earlier analysis found.

As concerns this clone: Its antigen is not known.

Primers for the PCR totalled 60 Vbeta and 13 Jbeta. Sequencing was performed with immunoSEQ multiplex PCR; in TCRdb, only in-frame clones are kept and a portion is missing. The data contain approximately 170,000 clones, around 83% of them singletons. Regarding the study as a whole: An analysis was carried out later, and it reportedly showed fewer N-insertions in an Asian-associated ancestry cluster than the roughly 700-donor mean. HLA-A and HLA-B allele assignments for most subjects were reportedly predicted accurately using TCR beta sequences.

V lost 4 bases and J lost 0, with 10 bases in between. The CDR3 length is 14 residues. Germline CDR1 is SQVTM and CDR2 is ANQGSEA. The rearrangement joins TRBV29-1 to TRBJ1-5, with a possible D match to TRBD1 (5 bases). The receptor comes from a man aged 50 to 60 in good health and CMV-seropositive. What was sequenced was PBMCs. DNA of the CDR3: TGCAGCGTTGGCTGGGGCAATAGCAATCAGCCCCAGCATTTT. Translation gives CSVGWGNSNQPQHF. Full variable domain (remainder filled in from reference TRBV29-1 and TRBJ1-5): SAVISQKPSRDICQRGTSLTIQCQVDSQVTMMFWYRQQPGQSLTLIATANQGSEATYESGFVIDKFPISRPNLTFSTLTVSNMSPEDSSIYLCSVGWGNSNQPQHFGDGTRLSIL.